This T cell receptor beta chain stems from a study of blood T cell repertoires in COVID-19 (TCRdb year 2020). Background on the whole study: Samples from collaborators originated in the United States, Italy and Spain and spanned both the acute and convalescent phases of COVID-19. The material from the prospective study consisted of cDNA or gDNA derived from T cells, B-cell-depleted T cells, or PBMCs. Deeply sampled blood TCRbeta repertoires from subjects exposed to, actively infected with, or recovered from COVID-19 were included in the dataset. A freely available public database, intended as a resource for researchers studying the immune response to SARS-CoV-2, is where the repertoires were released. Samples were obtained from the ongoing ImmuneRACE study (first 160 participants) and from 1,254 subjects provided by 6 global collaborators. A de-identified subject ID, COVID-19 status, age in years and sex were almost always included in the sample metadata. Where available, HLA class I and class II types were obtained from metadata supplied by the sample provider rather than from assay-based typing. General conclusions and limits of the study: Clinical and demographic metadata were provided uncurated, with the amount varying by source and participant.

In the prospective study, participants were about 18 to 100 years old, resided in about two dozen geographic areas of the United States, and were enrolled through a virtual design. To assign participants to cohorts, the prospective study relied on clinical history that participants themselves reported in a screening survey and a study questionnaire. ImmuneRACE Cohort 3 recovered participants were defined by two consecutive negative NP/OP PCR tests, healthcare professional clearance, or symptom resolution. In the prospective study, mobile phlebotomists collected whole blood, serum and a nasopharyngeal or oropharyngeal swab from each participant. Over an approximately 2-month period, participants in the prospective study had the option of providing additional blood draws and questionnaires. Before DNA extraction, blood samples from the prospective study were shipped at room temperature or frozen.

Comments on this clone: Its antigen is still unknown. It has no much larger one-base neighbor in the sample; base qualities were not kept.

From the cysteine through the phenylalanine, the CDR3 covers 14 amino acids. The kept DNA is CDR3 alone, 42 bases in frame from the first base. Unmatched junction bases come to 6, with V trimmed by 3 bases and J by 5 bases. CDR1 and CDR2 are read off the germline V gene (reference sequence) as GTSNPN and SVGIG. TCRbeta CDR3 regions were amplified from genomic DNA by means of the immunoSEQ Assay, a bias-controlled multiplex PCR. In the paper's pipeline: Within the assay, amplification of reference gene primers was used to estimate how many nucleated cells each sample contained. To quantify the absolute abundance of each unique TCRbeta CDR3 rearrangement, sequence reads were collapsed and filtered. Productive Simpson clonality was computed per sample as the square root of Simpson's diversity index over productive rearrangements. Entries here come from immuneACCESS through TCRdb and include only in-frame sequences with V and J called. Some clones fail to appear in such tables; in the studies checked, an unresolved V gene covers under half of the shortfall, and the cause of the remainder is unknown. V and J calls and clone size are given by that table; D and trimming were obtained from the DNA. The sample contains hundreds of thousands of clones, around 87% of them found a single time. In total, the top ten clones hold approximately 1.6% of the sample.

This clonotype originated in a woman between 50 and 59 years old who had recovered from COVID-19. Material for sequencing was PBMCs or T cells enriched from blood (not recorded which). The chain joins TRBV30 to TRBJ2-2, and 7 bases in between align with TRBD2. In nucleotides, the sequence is TGTGCCTGGAGCCCGAGTAGCGGGACCGGGGAGCTGTTTTTT. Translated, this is CAWSPSSGTGELFF.